Each of the 14 T cell receptor beta chains below was sequenced from the same sample in a study of blood T cell repertoires in COVID-19. Clones were sequenced by immunoSEQ multiplex PCR, and TCRdb holds only the in-frame ones, with some missing. The table records around 300,000 clones, around nine tenths of them present only once. Material: PBMCs or T cells enriched from blood (not recorded which). The receptors shown here come from a woman in her 30s who had recovered from COVID-19.

V is TRBV4-1 and J is TRBJ2-1; 8 bases match TRBD2. V lost 4 bases and J lost 2; bases outside the gene matches: 4. There are 15 residues in the CDR3. Germline V CDR1 and CDR2: MGHRA, YSYEKL. The DNA of the CDR3 is TGCGCCAGCAGCCTACTGGGACTAGCCTACAATGAGCAGTTCTTC. This sequence encodes CASSLLGLAYNEQFF.

The chain has TRBV30 and TRBJ1-4; a possible D gene is TRBD1 (6 bases). The V gene lost 0 bases and the J gene lost 8 bases, with 16 bases spanning the gap. The CDR3 totals 15 residues. Germline V CDR1 and CDR2: GTSNPN, SVGIG (reference sequence). CDR3 sequence reads: CAWSVRGGAWEKLFF. CDR3 nucleotides: TGTGCCTGGAGTGTACGGGGGGGCGCTTGGGAAAAACTGTTTTTT.

This chain links TRBV25-1 with TRBJ1-5; the D is unclear. The CDR3 contains 13 residues. V lost 4 bases, J lost 5 bases, and 9 bases lay in between. Germline CDR1 is MGHDK and CDR2 is SYGVNS. CDR3 amino acids: CASSAIGDQPQHF. The CDR3 DNA follows: TGTGCCAGCAGTGCCATCGGAGATCAGCCCCAGCATTTT.

The rearrangement joins TRBV27 to TRBJ2-2, with D possibly matching TRBD2 (6 bases). The CDR3 length is 13 residues. V was cut by 5 bases and J by 7 bases, with 11 bases left in between. Germline CDR1 reads MNHEY; CDR2 reads SMNVEV (reference sequence). CDR3 nucleotide sequence: TGTGCCAGCAGTGCATCGGGAGACGGGGAGCTGTTTTTT. Translated: CASSASGDGELFF.

The V gene is TRBV28, the J gene TRBJ2-7; D may be TRBD2 (5 bases). The CDR3 runs to 18 residues. Germline CDR1 MDHEN, CDR2 SYDVKM. Trimming cost V 6 bases and J 0 bases, with 24 bases left between them. The CDR3 region has the DNA TGTGCCAGCAGCTTAACGAAGAAACGAAGCGGAGGCTCCTACGAGCAGTACTTC. Amino acid sequence: CASSLTKKRSGGSYEQYF.

The CDR3 nucleotides read TGTGCCAGCAGCGCTGACGGCGGGGCCAACCTGGGAAACACCATATATTTT. Protein: CASSADGGANLGNTIYF. This sequence joins TRBV9 and TRBJ1-3, with a possible D match to TRBD1 (5 bases). Germline V gene lookup returns CDR1 SGDLS and CDR2 YYNGEE. V was cut by 3 bases and J by 4 bases, with 20 bases left in between. The CDR3 runs to 17 residues.

The chain combines TRBV9 with TRBJ2-3; 8 bases line up with TRBD2. V trimming: 4 bases; J trimming: 3 bases; junction bases outside the gene matches: 7. The length of the CDR3 is 15 residues. The germline gives CDR1 SGDLS, CDR2 YYNGEE. The DNA of the CDR3 is TGTGCCAGCAGCCGAAGCGGGAGTGATACAGATACGCAGTATTTT. Translation gives CASSRSGSDTDTQYF.

The V and J genes are TRBV18 and TRBJ2-5; 10 nucleotides agree with TRBD2. CDR1 and CDR2 (germline): KGHSH, LQKENI. CDR3 size: 14 residues. Trimming removed 5 bases from V and 4 bases from J; junction bases left unmatched: 4. CDR3 sequence (DNA): TGTGCCAGCTCAGAACTAGCGGGACCAGAGACCCAGTACTTC. Protein sequence: CASSELAGPETQYF. Variable domain in full (rest from reference TRBV18 and TRBJ2-5): NAGVMQNPRHLVRRRGQEARLRCSPMKGHSHVYWYRQLPEEGLKFMVYLQKENIIDESGMPKERFSAEFPKEGPSILRIQQVVRGDSAAYFCASSELAGPETQYFGPGTRLLVL.

This chain joins TRBV11-3 and TRBJ2-3; TRBD2 is a possible D gene (6 bases). The CDR3 sequence is 14 residues long. V lost 1 base and J lost 3, with 8 bases in between. Germline V CDR1 and CDR2: SGHNT, YENEEA. This CDR3 is CASSLGRATDTQYF. The CDR3 coding sequence is TGTGCCAGCAGCTTAGGGAGGGCGACAGATACGCAGTATTTT.

V usage is TRBV28 and J usage is TRBJ1-3; maybe TRBD1 (6 bases). This CDR3 contains 11 residues. The V gene's germline CDR1 is MDHEN and CDR2 SYDVKM. Trimming shortened V by 6 bases and J by 14 bases, and 14 bases separated the two germline ends. Here the CDR3 reads CASRQGLSVYF. CDR3 coding DNA: TGTGCCAGCAGGCAGGGGTTGTCGGTATATTTT.

The chain employs TRBV28 and TRBJ2-5, with 11 bases lining up with TRBD2. Germline lookup yields CDR1 MDHEN and CDR2 SYDVKM. J gave up 5 bases and V 6 bases, and 8 bases lay outside the gene matches. The CDR3 is 15 residues long. The CDR3 protein is CASRELAGGGETQYF. In nucleotides, the CDR3 is TGTGCCAGCAGAGAGTTAGCGGGAGGGGGGGAGACCCAGTACTTC. The entire variable domain, with the rest obtained from reference TRBV28 and TRBJ2-5, is as follows: DVKVTQSSRYLVKRTGEKVFLECVQDMDHENMFWYRQDPGLGLRLIYFSYDVKMKEKGDIPEGYSVSREKKERFSLILESASTNQTSMYLCASRELAGGGETQYFGPGTRLLVL.

The rearrangement uses TRBV2 and TRBJ2-7; tentatively, D is TRBD2 (5 bases). The CDR3 sequence is 15 residues long. With 7 bases removed from V and 0 bases from J, the gap between germline ends came to 16 bases. Looked up from germline, CDR1 is SNHLY and CDR2 is FYNNEI. This chain's CDR3 is CASKEESVSSYEQYF. The CDR3 DNA reads as TGTGCCAGCAAGGAGGAGAGTGTGAGCTCCTACGAGCAGTACTTC.

The gene calls are TRBV14 and TRBJ2-1, with TRBD2 identical over 9 bases. V shed 3 bases, J shed 9 bases, and the junction held 9 bases outside the gene matches. CDR3 length: 15 amino acids. Looked up from germline, CDR1 is SGHDN and CDR2 is FVKESK. CDR3 nucleotides: TGTGCCAGCAGCCAGCTCCGGGCGGGAGGGGTTGAGCAGTTCTTC. As protein: CASSQLRAGGVEQFF.

The V and J genes are TRBV6-5 and TRBJ1-1; D call uncertain. Germline V CDR1 and CDR2: MNHEY, SVGAGI. The V end was cut by 7 bases, the J end by 1 base, with 10 bases between. The CDR3 is 13 residues long. The CDR3 DNA sequence: TGTGCCAGCAACGAGGGAGAGAACACTGAAGCTTTCTTT. The encoded protein is CASNEGENTEAFF.